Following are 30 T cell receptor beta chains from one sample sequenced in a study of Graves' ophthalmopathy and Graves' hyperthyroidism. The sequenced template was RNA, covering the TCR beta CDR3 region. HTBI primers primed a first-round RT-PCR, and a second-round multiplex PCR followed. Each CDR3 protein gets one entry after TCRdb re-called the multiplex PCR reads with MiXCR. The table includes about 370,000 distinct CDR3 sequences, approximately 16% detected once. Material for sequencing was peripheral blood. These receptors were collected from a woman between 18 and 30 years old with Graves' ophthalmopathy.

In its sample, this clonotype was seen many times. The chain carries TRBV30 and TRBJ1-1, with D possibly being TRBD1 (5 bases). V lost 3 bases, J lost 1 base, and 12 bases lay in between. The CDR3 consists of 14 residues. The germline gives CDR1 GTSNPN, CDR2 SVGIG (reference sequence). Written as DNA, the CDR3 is TGTGCCTGGAGCCGGGGGGTGGAGAACACTGAAGCTTTCTTT. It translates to CAWSRGVENTEAFF.

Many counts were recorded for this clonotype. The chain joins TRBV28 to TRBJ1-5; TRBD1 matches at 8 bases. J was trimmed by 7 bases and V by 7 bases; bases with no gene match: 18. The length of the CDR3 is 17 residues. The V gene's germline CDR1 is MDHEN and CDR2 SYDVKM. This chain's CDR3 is CASNPSLGQEEIQPQHF. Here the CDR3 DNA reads TGTGCCAGCAATCCCTCCCTGGGACAGGAAGAGATACAGCCCCAGCATTTT.

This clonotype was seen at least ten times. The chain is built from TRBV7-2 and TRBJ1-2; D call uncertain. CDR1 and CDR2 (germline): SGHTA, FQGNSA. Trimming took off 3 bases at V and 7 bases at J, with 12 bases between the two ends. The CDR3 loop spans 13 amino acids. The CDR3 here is CASSFASTFGYTF. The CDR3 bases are TGTGCCAGCAGCTTTGCGTCCACTTTTGGCTACACCTTC.

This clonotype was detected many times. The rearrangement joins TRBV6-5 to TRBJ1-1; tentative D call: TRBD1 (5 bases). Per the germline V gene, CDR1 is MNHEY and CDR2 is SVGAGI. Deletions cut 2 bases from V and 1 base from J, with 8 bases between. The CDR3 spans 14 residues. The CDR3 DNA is TGTGCCAGCAGTTACACGGGGCAGAACACTGAAGCTTTCTTT. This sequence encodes CASSYTGQNTEAFF.

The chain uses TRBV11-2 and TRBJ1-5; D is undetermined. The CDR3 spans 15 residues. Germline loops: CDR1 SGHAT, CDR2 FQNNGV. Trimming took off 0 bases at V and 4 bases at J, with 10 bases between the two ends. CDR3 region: CASSLDLLGNQPQHF. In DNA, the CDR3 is TGTGCCAGCAGCTTAGATCTCTTGGGGAATCAGCCCCAGCATTTT.

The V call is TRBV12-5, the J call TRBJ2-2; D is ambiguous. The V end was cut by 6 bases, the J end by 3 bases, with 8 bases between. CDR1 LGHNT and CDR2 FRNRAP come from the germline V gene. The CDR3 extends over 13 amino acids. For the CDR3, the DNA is TGTGCTAGTGGATCCGACCACACCGGGGAGCTGTTTTTT. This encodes CASGSDHTGELFF.

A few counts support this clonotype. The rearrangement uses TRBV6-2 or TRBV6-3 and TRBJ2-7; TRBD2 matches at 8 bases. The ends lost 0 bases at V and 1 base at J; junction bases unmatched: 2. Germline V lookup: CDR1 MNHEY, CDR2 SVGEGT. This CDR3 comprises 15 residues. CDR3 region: CASSYSLAVSYEQYF. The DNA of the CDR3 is TGTGCCAGCAGTTACTCACTAGCGGTATCCTACGAGCAGTACTTC.

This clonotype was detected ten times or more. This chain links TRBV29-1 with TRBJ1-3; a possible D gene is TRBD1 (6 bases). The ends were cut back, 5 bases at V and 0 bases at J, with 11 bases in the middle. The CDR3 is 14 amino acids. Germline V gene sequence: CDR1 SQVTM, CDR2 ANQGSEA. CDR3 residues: CSVSQGGSGNTIYF. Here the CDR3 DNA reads TGCAGCGTTTCACAGGGCGGCTCTGGAAACACCATATATTTT. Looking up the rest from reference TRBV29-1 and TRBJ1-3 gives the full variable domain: SAVISQKPSRDICQRGTSLTIQCQVDSQVTMMFWYRQQPGQSLTLIATANQGSEATYESGFVIDKFPISRPNLTFSTLTVSNMSPEDSSIYLCSVSQGGSGNTIYFGEGSWLTVV.

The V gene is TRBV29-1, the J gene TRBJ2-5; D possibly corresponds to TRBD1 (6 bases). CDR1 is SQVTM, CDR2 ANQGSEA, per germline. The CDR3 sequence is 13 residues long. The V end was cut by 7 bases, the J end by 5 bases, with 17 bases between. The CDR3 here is CSAQGQVGETQYF. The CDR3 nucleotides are TGCAGCGCTCAGGGACAAGTGGGGGAGACCCAGTACTTC.

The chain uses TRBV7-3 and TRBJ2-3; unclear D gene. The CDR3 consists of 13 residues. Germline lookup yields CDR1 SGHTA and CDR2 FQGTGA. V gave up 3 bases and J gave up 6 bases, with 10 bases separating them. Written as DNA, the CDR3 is TGTGCCAGCAGCTTTCTCACCGGGGATACGCAGTATTTT. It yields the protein CASSFLTGDTQYF.

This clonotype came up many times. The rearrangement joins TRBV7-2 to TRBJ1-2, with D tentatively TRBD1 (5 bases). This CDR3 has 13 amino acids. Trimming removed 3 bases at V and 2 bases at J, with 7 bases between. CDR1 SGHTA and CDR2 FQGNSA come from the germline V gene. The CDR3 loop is CASSFQGNYGYTF. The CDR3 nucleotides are TGTGCCAGCAGCTTCCAGGGAAACTATGGCTACACCTTC.

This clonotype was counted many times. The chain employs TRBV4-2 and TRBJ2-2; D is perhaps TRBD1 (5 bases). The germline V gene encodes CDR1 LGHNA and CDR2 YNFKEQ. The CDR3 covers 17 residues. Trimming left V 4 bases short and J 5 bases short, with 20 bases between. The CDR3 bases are TGTGCCAGCAGCCCAAACCAGGGTTGGGAACGAACCGGGGAGCTGTTTTTT. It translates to CASSPNQGWERTGELFF.

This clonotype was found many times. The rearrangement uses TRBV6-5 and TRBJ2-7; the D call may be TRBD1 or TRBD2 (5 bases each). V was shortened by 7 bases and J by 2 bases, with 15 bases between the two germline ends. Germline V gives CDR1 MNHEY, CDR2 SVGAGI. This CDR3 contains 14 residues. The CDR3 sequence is CASKGTSRPYEQYF. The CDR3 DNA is TGTGCCAGCAAAGGGACCTCCCGCCCCTACGAGCAGTACTTC.

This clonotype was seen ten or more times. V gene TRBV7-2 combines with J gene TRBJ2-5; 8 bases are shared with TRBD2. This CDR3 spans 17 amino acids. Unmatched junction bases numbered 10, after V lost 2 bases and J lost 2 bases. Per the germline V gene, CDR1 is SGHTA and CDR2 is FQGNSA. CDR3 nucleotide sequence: TGTGCCAGCAGCTTATCCTTTCGGGGGGGCCGGCAAGAGACCCAGTACTTC. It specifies CASSLSFRGGRQETQYF.

The CDR3 protein is CASSLAAGSNEKLFF. CDR3 DNA: TGTGCCAGCAGCTTAGCTGCAGGGTCTAATGAAAAACTGTTTTTT. V gene TRBV7-2 combines with J gene TRBJ1-4; a weak D match, TRBD1 (5 bases). CDR3 length: 15 amino acids. Deletions cut 0 bases from V and 3 bases from J, with 8 bases between. The germline gives CDR1 SGHTA, CDR2 FQGNSA.

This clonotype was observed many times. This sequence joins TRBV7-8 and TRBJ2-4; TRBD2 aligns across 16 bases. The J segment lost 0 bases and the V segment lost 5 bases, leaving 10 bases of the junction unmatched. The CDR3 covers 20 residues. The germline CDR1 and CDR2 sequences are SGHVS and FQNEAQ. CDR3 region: CASSAFGTSGGALAKNIQYF. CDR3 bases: TGTGCCAGCAGCGCCTTCGGGACTAGCGGGGGGGCTCTAGCCAAAAACATTCAGTACTTC. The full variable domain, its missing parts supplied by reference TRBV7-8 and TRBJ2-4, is GAGVSQSPRYKVAKRGQDVALRCDPISGHVSLFWYQQALGQGPEFLTYFQNEAQLDKSGLPSDRFFAERPEGSVSTLKIQRTQQEDSAVYLCASSAFGTSGGALAKNIQYFGAGTRLSVL.

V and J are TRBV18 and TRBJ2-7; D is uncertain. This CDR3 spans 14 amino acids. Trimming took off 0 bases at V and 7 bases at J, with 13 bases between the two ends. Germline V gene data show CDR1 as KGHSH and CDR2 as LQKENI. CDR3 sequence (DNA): TGTGCCAGCTCACCACCATCAGGTCCCCGGGAGCAGTACTTC. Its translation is CASSPPSGPREQYF.

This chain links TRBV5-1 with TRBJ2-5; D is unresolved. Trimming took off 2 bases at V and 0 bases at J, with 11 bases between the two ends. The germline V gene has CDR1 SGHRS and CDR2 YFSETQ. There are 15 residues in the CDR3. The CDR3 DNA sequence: TGCGCCAGCAGCTTTGGGCAGGCTAACCAAGAGACCCAGTACTTC. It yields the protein CASSFGQANQETQYF.

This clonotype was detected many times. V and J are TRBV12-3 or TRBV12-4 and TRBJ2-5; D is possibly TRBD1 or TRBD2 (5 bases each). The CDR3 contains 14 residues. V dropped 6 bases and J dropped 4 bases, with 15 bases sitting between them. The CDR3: CASSLGAAGETQYF. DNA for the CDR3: TGTGCCAGCAGCCTAGGGGCCGCGGGAGAGACCCAGTACTTC.

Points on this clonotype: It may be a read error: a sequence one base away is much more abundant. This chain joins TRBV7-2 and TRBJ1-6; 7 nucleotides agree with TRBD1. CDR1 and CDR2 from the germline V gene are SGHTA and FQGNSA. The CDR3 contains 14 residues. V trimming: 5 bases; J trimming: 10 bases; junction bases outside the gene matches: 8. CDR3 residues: CASSRRQGGSPLHF. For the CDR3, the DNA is TGTGCCAGCAGCCGGCGGCAGGGGGGGTCACCCCTCCACTTT. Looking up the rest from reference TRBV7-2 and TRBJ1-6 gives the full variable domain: GAGVSQSPSNKVTEKGKDVELRCDPISGHTALYWYRQSLGQGLEFLIYFQGNSAPDKSGLPSDRFSAERTGGSVSTLTIQRTQQEDSAVYLCASSRRQGGSPLHFGNGTRLTVT.

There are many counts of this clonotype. CDR3 in amino acids: CASSPQLMNTEAFF. The CDR3 DNA sequence: TGTGCCAGCAGCCCACAGCTGATGAACACTGAAGCTTTCTTT. The V gene is TRBV6-1, the J gene TRBJ1-1, with D hard to call. This CDR3 is 14 amino acids long. Germline V gives CDR1 MNHNS, CDR2 SASEGT. The ends were cut back, 6 bases at V and 0 bases at J, with 11 bases in the middle.

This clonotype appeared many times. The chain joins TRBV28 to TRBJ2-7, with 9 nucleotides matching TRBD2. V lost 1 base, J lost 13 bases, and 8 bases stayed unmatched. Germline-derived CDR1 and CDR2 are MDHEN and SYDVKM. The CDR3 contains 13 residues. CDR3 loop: CASSLYGLAGPYF. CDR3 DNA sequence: TGTGCCAGCAGTTTATATGGGCTAGCGGGACCATACTTC.

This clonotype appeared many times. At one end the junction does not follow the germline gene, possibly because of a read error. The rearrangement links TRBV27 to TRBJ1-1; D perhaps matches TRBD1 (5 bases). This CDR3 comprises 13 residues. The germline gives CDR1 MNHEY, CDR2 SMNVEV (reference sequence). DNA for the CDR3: TGTGCCAGCAGTTTAGAGGCAGCCGACGGGGGGTGCTTT. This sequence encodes CASSLEAADGGCF.

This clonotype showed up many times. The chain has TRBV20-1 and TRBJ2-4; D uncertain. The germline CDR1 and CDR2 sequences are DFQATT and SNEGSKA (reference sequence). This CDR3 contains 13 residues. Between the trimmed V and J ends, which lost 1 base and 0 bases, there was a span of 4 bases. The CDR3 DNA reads TGCAGTGCTAGAGCCCTAGCCAAAAACATTCAGTACTTC. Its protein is CSARALAKNIQYF.

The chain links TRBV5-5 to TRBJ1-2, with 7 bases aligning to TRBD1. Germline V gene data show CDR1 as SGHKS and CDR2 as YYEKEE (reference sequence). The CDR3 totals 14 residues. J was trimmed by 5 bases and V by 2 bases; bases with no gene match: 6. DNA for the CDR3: TGTGCCAGCAGCTTAACTCAGACAGGGTATGGCTACACCTTC. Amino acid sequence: CASSLTQTGYGYTF.

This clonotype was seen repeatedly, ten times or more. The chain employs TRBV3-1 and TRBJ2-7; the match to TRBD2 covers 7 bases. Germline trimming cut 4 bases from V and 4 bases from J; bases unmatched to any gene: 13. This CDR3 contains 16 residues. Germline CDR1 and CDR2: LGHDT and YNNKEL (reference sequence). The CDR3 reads CASSPRPAGLTYEQYF. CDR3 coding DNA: TGTGCCAGCAGCCCTCGCCCGGCGGGACTAACTTACGAGCAGTACTTC.

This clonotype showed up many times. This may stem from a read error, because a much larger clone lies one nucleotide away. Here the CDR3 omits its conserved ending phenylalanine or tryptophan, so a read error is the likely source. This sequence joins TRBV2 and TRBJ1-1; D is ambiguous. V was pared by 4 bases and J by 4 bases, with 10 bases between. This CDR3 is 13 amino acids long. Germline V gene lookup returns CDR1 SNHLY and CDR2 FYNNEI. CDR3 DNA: TGTGCCAGCAGTGTCGGTGTGTTCACTGAAGCTTTCTCT. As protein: CASSVGVFTEAFS.

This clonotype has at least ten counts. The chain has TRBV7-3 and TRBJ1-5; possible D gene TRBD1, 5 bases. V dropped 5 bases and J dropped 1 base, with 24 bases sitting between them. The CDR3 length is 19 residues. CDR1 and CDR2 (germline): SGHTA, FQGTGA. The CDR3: CASSLKGTRGRGSNQPQHF. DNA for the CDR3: TGTGCCAGCAGCCTAAAGGGTACTCGGGGGAGAGGGAGCAATCAGCCCCAGCATTTT.

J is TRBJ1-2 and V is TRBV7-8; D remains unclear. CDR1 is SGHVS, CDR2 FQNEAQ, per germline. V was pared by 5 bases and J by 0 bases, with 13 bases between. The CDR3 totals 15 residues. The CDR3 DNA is TGTGCCAGCAGCGCCCGGACGGGAACTAACTATGGCTACACCTTC. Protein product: CASSARTGTNYGYTF.

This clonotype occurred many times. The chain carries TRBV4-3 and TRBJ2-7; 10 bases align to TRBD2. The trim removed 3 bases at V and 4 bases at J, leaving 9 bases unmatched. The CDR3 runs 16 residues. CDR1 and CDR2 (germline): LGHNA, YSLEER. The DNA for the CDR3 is TGCGCCAGCAGCCAGGGCCTACTAGCGGGGAGGTACGAGCAGTACTTC. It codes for CASSQGLLAGRYEQYF.